This TCR beta chain was captured by sequencing in a study of CD8 T cells in Susac syndrome. Overall study: The Susac syndrome patients that were sequenced included over 5 with active disease and roughly 8 in remission. Study findings and constraints: The number of individuals included in the study's TCR sequencing and HLA analysis was acknowledged as relatively small.

The authors negatively isolated CD8+ and CD4+ T cells and FACS-enriched TEMRA cells. The CDR3 covers 15 residues. Germline V gene sequence: CDR1 SGHTA, CDR2 FQGNSA. V lost 4 bases and J lost 7, with 17 bases in between. An amount of RNA that ranged from 0.5 to 1 ug was reverse transcribed with random hexamers. Across 54 Vbeta and 13 Jbeta, TCR beta CDR3 was amplified with immunoSEQ multiplex PCR. MiXCR was run by TCRdb on the immunoSEQ multiplex PCR reads, yielding one entry per CDR3 protein. Among about 90,000 distinct CDR3 sequences listed, roughly 95% were seen once. As concerns this clonotype: Its antigen is undetermined.

The chain employs TRBV7-2 and TRBJ2-4; D is perhaps TRBD1 or TRBD2 (5 bases each). Sequencing was done on a sample of CD8+ T cells from PBMCs. The TCR was taken from a human donor with Susac syndrome. CDR3 sequence reads: CASSWAGVGVNIQYF. In nucleotides, the CDR3 is TGTGCCAGCAGCTGGGCTGGGGTGGGGGTGAACATTCAGTACTTC.